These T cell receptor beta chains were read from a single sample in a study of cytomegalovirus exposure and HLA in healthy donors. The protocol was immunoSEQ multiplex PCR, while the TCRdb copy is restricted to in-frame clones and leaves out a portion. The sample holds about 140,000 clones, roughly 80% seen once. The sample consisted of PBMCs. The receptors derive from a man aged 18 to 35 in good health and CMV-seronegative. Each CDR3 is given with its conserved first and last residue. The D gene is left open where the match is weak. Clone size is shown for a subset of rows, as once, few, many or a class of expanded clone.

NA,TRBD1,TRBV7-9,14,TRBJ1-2,TGTTCCAGCAGCTTAGCGGGACAGGGGTTTGGCTACACCTTC,CSSSLAGQGFGYTF
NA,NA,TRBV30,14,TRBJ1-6,TGTGCCTGGAAAGCCGGCTCCTATAATTCACCCCTCCACTTT,CAWKAGSYNSPLHF
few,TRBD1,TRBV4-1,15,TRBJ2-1,TGCGCCAGCAGCCTCTTAGGGGGCGATCACAATGAGCAGTTCTTC,CASSLLGGDHNEQFF
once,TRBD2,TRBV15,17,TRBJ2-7,TGTGCCACCAGCAGCTCCGTCGGACTAGCGGGGGGGAGGGAGCAGTACTTC,CATSSSVGLAGGREQYF
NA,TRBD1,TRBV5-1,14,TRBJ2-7,TGCGCCAGCAGCCGGGACAGGGGGTCCTACGAGCAGTACTTC,CASSRDRGSYEQYF
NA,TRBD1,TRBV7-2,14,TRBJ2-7,TGTGCCAGCAGCGCAGGACAGGCCGACTACGAGCAGTACTTC,CASSAGQADYEQYF
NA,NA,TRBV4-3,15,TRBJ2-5,TGCGCCAGCAGCCGCTCTAGCAGGGGAGAAGAGACCCAGTACTTC,CASSRSSRGEETQYF
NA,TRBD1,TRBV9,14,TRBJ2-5,TGTGCCAGCAGCGGACAGGGGGATGGGGAGACCCAGTACTTC,CASSGQGDGETQYF
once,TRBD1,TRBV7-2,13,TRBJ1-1,TGTGCCAGCAGCGCCCAACAGGGGACTGAAGCTTTCTTT,CASSAQQGTEAFF
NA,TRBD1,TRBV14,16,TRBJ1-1,TGTGCCAGCAGCCAAAGGGGGCAGGGCAAGAACACTGAAGCTTTCTTT,CASSQRGQGKNTEAFF
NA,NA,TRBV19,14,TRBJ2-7,TGTGCCAGTAGTATAGGCACGGGGGCCTACGAGCAGTACTTC,CASSIGTGAYEQYF
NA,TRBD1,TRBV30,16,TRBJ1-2,TGTGCCTGGAGTTCGACTTACAGGGGTCCTCATTATGGCTACACCTTC,CAWSSTYRGPHYGYTF
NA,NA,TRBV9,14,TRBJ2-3,TGTGCCAGCAGCGTAGGGACATCTCTCAATACGCAGTATTTT,CASSVGTSLNTQYF
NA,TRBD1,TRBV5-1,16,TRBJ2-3,TGCGCCAGCAGCTTACGACAGGGGGCCCCCACAGATACGCAGTATTTT,CASSLRQGAPTDTQYF
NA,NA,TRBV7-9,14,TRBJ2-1,TGTGCCAGCAGCTTGTCCGGAGACTACAATGAGCAGTTCTTC,CASSLSGDYNEQFF
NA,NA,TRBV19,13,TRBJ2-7,TGTGCCAGTAGTGACAGGCCAACCTACGAGCAGTACTTC,CASSDRPTYEQYF
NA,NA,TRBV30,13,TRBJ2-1,TGTGCCTGGACGGACAGTTCCTACAATGAGCAGTTCTTC,CAWTDSSYNEQFF
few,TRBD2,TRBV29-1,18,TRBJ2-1,TGCAGCGTGTCCCCATCTAGCGGGGGGTGGTTGAGTGAGAATGAGCAGTTCTTC,CSVSPSSGGWLSENEQFF
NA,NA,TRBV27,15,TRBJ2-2,TGTGCCAGCAGTTTTCAGGCAGGGGCCACCGGGGAGCTGTTTTTT,CASSFQAGATGELFF
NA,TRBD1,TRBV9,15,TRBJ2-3,TGTGCCAGCAGCAGATCCGGGACAGTCACAGATACGCAGTATTTT,CASSRSGTVTDTQYF